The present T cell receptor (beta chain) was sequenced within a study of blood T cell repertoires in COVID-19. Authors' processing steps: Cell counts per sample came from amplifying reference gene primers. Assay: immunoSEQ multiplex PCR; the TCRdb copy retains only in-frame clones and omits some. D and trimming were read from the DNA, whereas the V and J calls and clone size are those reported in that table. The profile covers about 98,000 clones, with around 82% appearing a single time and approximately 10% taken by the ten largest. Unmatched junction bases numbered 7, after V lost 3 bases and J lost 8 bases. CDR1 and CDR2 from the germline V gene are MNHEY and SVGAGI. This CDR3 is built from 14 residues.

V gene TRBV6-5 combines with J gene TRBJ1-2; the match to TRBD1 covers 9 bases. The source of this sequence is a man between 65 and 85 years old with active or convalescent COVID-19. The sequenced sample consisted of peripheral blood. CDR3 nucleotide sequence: TGTGCCAGCAGTTATTTGGACAGGGGTGGAGGCTACACCTTC. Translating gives CASSYLDRGGGYTF.